This entry lists 20 T cell receptor beta chains sequenced from one sample in a study of T-cell reconstitution after alpha-beta-depleted transplantation in children. Using unique molecular identifiers, the investigators prepared the TCRbeta library. TCRdb fed the PCR reads into MiXCR, producing one record per CDR3 protein. This table holds a few hundred thousand distinct CDR3 sequences, 10% found once. The starting material was PBMCs from the stem cell graft donor, obtained from the stem cell graft. The receptor set was obtained from a human donor who donated a stem cell graft to a child with acute lymphoblastic leukemia.

In this sample, this clonotype turned up many times. An end of the junction does not agree with germline; a read error may underlie this. CDR3: CASSLYRTGPQLDF. CDR3 sequence (DNA): TGTGCCAGCAGCTTGTATCGGACAGGGCCCCAATTGGACTTC. The chain joins TRBV7-9 to TRBJ2-4; 8 bases align to TRBD1. This CDR3 has 14 amino acids. From germline, CDR1 is SEHNR and CDR2 FQNEAQ (reference sequence).

The table lists this clonotype with many counts. The J gene is TRBJ2-1, the V gene TRBV27; 7 bases map to TRBD1. The CDR3 spans 12 residues. The trim removed 6 bases at V and 9 bases at J, leaving 5 bases unmatched. Germline V gives CDR1 MNHEY, CDR2 SMNVEV (reference sequence). CDR3 in DNA: TGTGCCAGCAGACAGGGGCTCAGTGAGCAGTTCTTC. It specifies CASRQGLSEQFF.

This clonotype was counted ten times or more. This sequence joins TRBV12-3 or TRBV12-4 and TRBJ2-1, with a tentative D call TRBD2 (6 bases). The length of the CDR3 is 18 residues. Trimming pared 0 bases from V and 5 bases from J, leaving 20 bases between. For the CDR3, the DNA is TGTGCCAGCAGTTTAGCGGTACTTACGGGGGTCCTGGACAATGAGCAGTTCTTC. It encodes CASSLAVLTGVLDNEQFF.

In this sample, this clonotype turned up many times. This rearrangement joins TRBV5-1 to TRBJ2-5; TRBD1 aligns across 10 bases. The CDR3 consists of 13 residues. After removal of 4 bases from V and 5 bases from J, the junction contained 2 bases not matched to a gene. From germline, CDR1 is SGHRS and CDR2 YFSETQ. CDR3 bases: TGCGCCAGCAGCGGGGGACAGGGGGAGACCCAGTACTTC. This gives the protein CASSGGQGETQYF.

The chain uses TRBV28 and TRBJ2-7; 8 bases agree with TRBD1. V trimming: 6 bases; J trimming: 7 bases; junction bases outside the gene matches: 11. The CDR3 extends over 14 amino acids. Germline values: CDR1 MDHEN, CDR2 SYDVKM. CDR3 bases: TGTGCCAGCAGCCCCCGCCAGGGGGCGAGTGAGCAGTACTTC. Amino acids: CASSPRQGASEQYF.

This clonotype was picked up a small number of times. The rearrangement uses TRBV4-2 and TRBJ2-2, with D tentatively TRBD2 (6 bases). V lost 0 bases, J lost 7 bases, and 12 bases lay in between. The germline V gene encodes CDR1 LGHNA and CDR2 YNFKEQ. The length of the CDR3 is 15 residues. The CDR3 nucleotides are TGTGCCAGCAGCCAAGAATTGACGGGAGTCGGGGAGCTGTTTTTT. It encodes CASSQELTGVGELFF.

The chain carries TRBV12-3 or TRBV12-4 and TRBJ2-2, with 9 bases fitting TRBD2. The length of the CDR3 is 19 residues. V lost 0 bases to trimming and J lost 5 bases; unmatched junction nucleotides: 13. CDR3 sequence: CASSLALRASGTGTGELFF. CDR3 nucleotide sequence: TGTGCCAGCAGTTTAGCGCTTCGGGCTAGCGGGACGGGAACCGGGGAGCTGTTTTTT.

This clonotype appeared a few times. The V call is TRBV11-2, the J call TRBJ2-4; perhaps TRBD2 as D (6 bases). Germline values: CDR1 SGHAT, CDR2 FQNNGV. V dropped 6 bases and J dropped 9 bases, with 18 bases sitting between them. The CDR3 runs to 14 residues. CDR3 residues: CASSSPGDGGIQYF. The CDR3 region has the DNA TGTGCCAGCAGTTCACCGGGAGACGGAGGCATTCAGTACTTC.

This clonotype was found a few times. The chain combines TRBV20-1 with TRBJ2-7; weak D call: TRBD2 (6 bases). Per germline, CDR1 DFQATT and CDR2 SNEGSKA (reference sequence). The CDR3 covers 13 residues. V dropped 1 base and J dropped 5 bases, with 12 bases sitting between them. This CDR3 reads CSARGPVADEQYF. DNA for the CDR3: TGCAGTGCTAGAGGACCGGTAGCGGACGAGCAGTACTTC.

V gene TRBV5-1 combines with J gene TRBJ2-7; D tentatively fits TRBD1 or TRBD2 (5 bases each). Trimming pared 6 bases from V and 4 bases from J, leaving 20 bases between. The CDR3 is 15 amino acids. The V gene's germline CDR1 is SGHRS and CDR2 YFSETQ. The CDR3: CASTLGTAVPYEQYF. CDR3 bases: TGCGCCAGCACCCTGGGGACGGCAGTTCCTTACGAGCAGTACTTC.

The chain is built from TRBV3-1 and TRBJ1-5; unclear D gene. Germline V gene sequence: CDR1 LGHDT, CDR2 YNNKEL (reference sequence). V lost 1 base and J 2 bases, leaving 9 bases between the germline ends. There are 15 residues in the CDR3. The chain's CDR3 is CASSQGPLGNQPQHF. CDR3 coding DNA: TGTGCCAGCAGCCAAGGGCCCCTCGGCAATCAGCCCCAGCATTTT.

The J gene is TRBJ2-7, the V gene TRBV7-4; 11 nucleotides agree with TRBD2. V was pared by 7 bases and J by 7 bases, with 12 bases of the junction left unmatched. Germline V gene data show CDR1 as SGHVT and CDR2 as SQSDAQ. The length of the CDR3 is 15 residues. The CDR3, as DNA: TGTGCCAGCACCTGTGGTAGCGGGAGGGCCAGGGAGCAGTACTTC. This codes for CASTCGSGRAREQYF.

This clonotype showed up just a few times. V is TRBV5-1 and J is TRBJ1-2; D call uncertain. The V gene lost 4 bases and the J gene lost 7 bases, with 14 bases spanning the gap. The CDR3 runs to 13 residues. Germline assignment: CDR1 SGHRS and CDR2 YFSETQ. In DNA, the CDR3 is TGCGCCAGCAGCGCAGGCCAGAATGTTGGCTACACCTTC. Translation: CASSAGQNVGYTF.

The rearrangement links TRBV12-3 or TRBV12-4 to TRBJ2-7; 10 positions match TRBD2. The V gene end was trimmed by 6 bases and the J gene end by 2 bases; junction bases not matched to a gene: 10. The CDR3 loop spans 16 amino acids. CDR3 in DNA: TGTGCCAGCAGCCCCAGTACTAGCGGGGTAACCTACGAGCAGTACTTC. This sequence encodes CASSPSTSGVTYEQYF.

The V and J genes are TRBV30 and TRBJ2-2; 9 bases fit TRBD1. V shed 5 bases, J shed 2 bases, and the junction held 3 bases outside the gene matches. The CDR3 runs 14 residues. CDR1 GTSNPN and CDR2 SVGIG come from the germline V gene (reference sequence). The CDR3 nucleotides read TGTGCCTGGGGGACAGGGATTAACACCGGGGAGCTGTTTTTT. Encoded protein: CAWGTGINTGELFF.

Concerning this clonotype itself: Germline is not matched at one junction end, which may reflect a read error. The J gene is TRBJ2-5, the V gene TRBV5-1, with 8 positions matching TRBD2. Per the germline V gene, CDR1 is SGHRS and CDR2 is YFSETQ. CDR3 length: 14 residues. The CDR3 DNA reads TGCACCAGCAGCTTGAGCGGGAGCGGGGAGACCCAGTACTTC. As protein: CTSSLSGSGETQYF.

The V gene is TRBV20-1, the J gene TRBJ1-1, with 9 bases aligning to TRBD1. Germline CDR1 and CDR2: DFQATT and SNEGSKA (reference sequence). This CDR3 comprises 14 residues. Unmatched junction bases numbered 11, after V lost 6 bases and J lost 6 bases. For the CDR3, the DNA is TGCAGTGCCCCTAAGACAGGGGGTTCGTCTGAAGCTTTCTTT. Protein sequence: CSAPKTGGSSEAFF.

This sequence joins TRBV27 and TRBJ2-1; 8 positions match TRBD2. Trimming cost V 5 bases and J 8 bases; bases outside gene matches: 5. Germline V gives CDR1 MNHEY, CDR2 SMNVEV (reference sequence). This CDR3 comprises 13 residues. The CDR3 spells CASSSGSTYEQFF. The CDR3 DNA sequence: TGTGCCAGCAGTAGCGGGAGTACCTATGAGCAGTTCTTC.

This clonotype appeared a few times. The rearrangement links TRBV11-1 to TRBJ2-2; 10 bases agree with TRBD1. CDR1 is SGHAT, CDR2 FQDESV, per germline (reference sequence). CDR3 length: 18 residues. Unmatched junction bases numbered 7, after V lost 0 bases and J lost 3 bases. CDR3 nucleotides: TGTGCCAGCAGCTTAGCCCCGCTGGGACAGGGGTACACCGGGGAGCTGTTTTTT. It codes for CASSLAPLGQGYTGELFF.

The gene calls are TRBV29-1 and TRBJ2-7; D is uncertain. There are 12 residues in the CDR3. CDR1 is SQVTM and CDR2 is ANQGSEA in the germline V gene. Trimming shortened V by 1 base and J by 7 bases, and 11 bases separated the two germline ends. CDR3 bases: TGCAGCGTTGAAGGGAAACTACGGGAGCAGTACTTC. Translating it yields CSVEGKLREQYF.